These 24 T cell receptor beta chains came from one sample sequenced in a study of T cells after posttransplantation cyclophosphamide. Treatment was busulfan-fludarabine conditioning, a marrow graft, and cyclophosphamide on days +3 and +4. The data were produced by immunoSEQ multiplex PCR, yet TCRdb's version contains in-frame clones alone and is incomplete. This sample includes over 15,000 clones with no singletons; its ten biggest clones take up about 0.54%. Sequencing was performed on PBMCs, taken after allogeneic stem cell transplant with posttransplant cyclophosphamide. These receptors came from a female patient under 45 who received an allogeneic stem cell transplant from a related donor, was CMV-positive, and had no GVHD. Some T cells may trace back to the graft donor.

At least ten counts were recorded for this clone. The chain recombines TRBV2 with TRBJ1-1; D is unclear. Between the trimmed V and J ends, which lost 3 bases and 5 bases, there was a span of 13 bases. The CDR3 extends over 14 amino acids. CDR1 SNHLY and CDR2 FYNNEI come from the germline V gene. CDR3 nucleotide sequence: TGTGCCAGCAGTGATCCCCGTGTAGCAACTGAAGCTTTCTTT. This encodes CASSDPRVATEAFF.

Ten or more counts support this clone. The chain links TRBV5-1 to TRBJ2-5; D gene ambiguous. CDR1 and CDR2 (germline): SGHRS, YFSETQ. V was clipped by 3 bases and J by 9 bases, with 9 bases between them. The CDR3 has 11 residues. CDR3 DNA sequence: TGCGCCAGCAGCTCGTTCGTCGCCCAGTACTTC. Amino acid sequence: CASSSFVAQYF.

The sample holds many counts of this clone. The V and J genes are TRBV7-9 and TRBJ2-1; a weak D match, TRBD2 (5 bases). CDR1 SEHNR and CDR2 FQNEAQ come from the germline V gene (reference sequence). The CDR3 is 14 residues long. Trimming shortened V by 7 bases and J by 1 base, and 11 bases separated the two germline ends. The CDR3 here is CASTRDRSYNEQFF. The CDR3 nucleotides are TGTGCCAGCACCCGGGATAGATCCTACAATGAGCAGTTCTTC.

This clone was seen at least ten times. The rearrangement joins TRBV5-6 to TRBJ2-3; D may be TRBD1 (7 bases). V was pared by 2 bases and J by 6 bases, with 10 bases between. Per germline, CDR1 SGHDT and CDR2 YYEEEE. This CDR3 is built from 13 residues. CDR3 nucleotides: TGTGCCAGCAGCTTATCAGGGGGGGATACGCAGTATTTT. Its translation is CASSLSGGDTQYF.

Ten or more counts support this clone. CDR3 bases: TGTGCCAGTAGTCGGAGCGGGAGACACCAAGAGACCCAGTACTTC. It specifies CASSRSGRHQETQYF. The gene calls are TRBV19 and TRBJ2-5; the match to TRBD2 covers 8 bases. J was trimmed by 0 bases and V by 5 bases; bases with no gene match: 5. The germline V gene encodes CDR1 LNHDA and CDR2 SQIVND (reference sequence). This CDR3 contains 15 residues.

This clone was seen many times. DNA of the CDR3: TGTGCCATCAGTGTGGCCCCGGGGGGGGACAATGAGCAGTTCTTC. This sequence encodes CAISVAPGGDNEQFF. The rearrangement uses TRBV10-3 and TRBJ2-1; TRBD2 matches 8 bases. The V and J ends lost 4 bases and 5 bases, in that order; junction bases with no gene match: 7. Germline CDR1 is ENHRY and CDR2 is SYGVKD. This CDR3 comprises 15 residues.

There are many counts of this clone. The chain is built from TRBV7-2 and TRBJ2-3, with 9 nucleotides matching TRBD1. Germline CDR1 and CDR2: SGHTA and FQGNSA. This CDR3 has 12 residues. The trim removed 3 bases at V and 10 bases at J, leaving 2 bases unmatched. The CDR3 DNA sequence: TGTGCCAGCAGCTTGGGACAGGGAGCGCAGTATTTT. The encoded protein is CASSLGQGAQYF.

This clone was seen at least ten times. The chain uses TRBV28 and TRBJ1-3, with D uncertain. CDR1 is MDHEN and CDR2 is SYDVKM in the germline V gene. The CDR3 covers 13 residues. V was cut by 4 bases and J by 5 bases, with 9 bases left in between. CDR3 protein: CASSYSFRNTIYF. DNA of the CDR3: TGTGCCAGCAGTTACAGCTTCCGAAACACCATATATTTT. Full variable domain (missing parts from reference TRBV28 and TRBJ1-3): DVKVTQSSRYLVKRTGEKVFLECVQDMDHENMFWYRQDPGLGLRLIYFSYDVKMKEKGDIPEGYSVSREKKERFSLILESASTNQTSMYLCASSYSFRNTIYFGEGSWLTVV.

In this sample, this clone turned up many times. This chain uses TRBV27 with TRBJ2-3; 10 nucleotides line up with TRBD1. This CDR3 region has 12 residues. Germline V gene sequence: CDR1 MNHEY, CDR2 SMNVEV (reference sequence). The J segment lost 14 bases and the V segment lost 5 bases, leaving 7 bases of the junction unmatched. The CDR3 sequence: CASSQPGQGPYF. CDR3 nucleotides: TGTGCCAGCAGTCAACCGGGACAGGGGCCGTATTTT.

This clone was observed at least ten times. The chain has TRBV19 and TRBJ2-5; tentative D call: TRBD2 (5 bases). V lost 7 bases and J 7 bases, leaving 13 bases between the germline ends. There are 12 residues in the CDR3. Looked up from germline, CDR1 is LNHDA and CDR2 is SQIVND (reference sequence). In nucleotides, the CDR3 is TGTGCCAGTAAAGGACTGGGCGGGACCCAGTACTTC. As protein: CASKGLGGTQYF.

This clone was seen many times. The V call is TRBV27, the J call TRBJ2-2, with 8 bases identical to TRBD2. J gave up 12 bases and V 0 bases, and 12 bases lay outside the gene matches. The CDR3 extends over 16 amino acids. Germline V gene data show CDR1 as MNHEY and CDR2 as SMNVEV (reference sequence). This chain's CDR3 is CASSLSVAGRERKLFF. CDR3 nucleotides: TGTGCCAGCAGTTTATCCGTTGCCGGGAGGGAGAGGAAGCTGTTTTTT.

This clone occurred many times. CDR3 in DNA: TGTGCCAGCAGCACTTGGGACATTAATTCACCCCTCCACTTT. Protein: CASSTWDINSPLHF. The chain employs TRBV5-4 and TRBJ1-6, with D tentatively TRBD1 (6 bases). The CDR3 is 14 residues long. V was clipped by 4 bases and J by 6 bases, with 11 bases between them. The germline V gene encodes CDR1 SGHNT and CDR2 YYREEE (reference sequence).

This clone occurred many times. This chain connects TRBV28 to TRBJ2-1; 9 nucleotides agree with TRBD2. The V gene end was trimmed by 10 bases and the J gene end by 6 bases; junction bases not matched to a gene: 10. This CDR3 spans 14 amino acids. Germline CDR1 and CDR2: MDHEN and SYDVKM. The CDR3 DNA reads as TGTGCCACCCTAGGGACTAGCCATTTCAATGAGCAGTTCTTC. It translates to CATLGTSHFNEQFF.

There are many counts of this clone. This CDR3 reads CASSPAGAYEQYF. DNA for the CDR3: TGTGCCAGCTCACCAGCGGGAGCCTACGAGCAGTACTTC. The genes are TRBV18 and TRBJ2-7; TRBD2 aligns across 7 bases. The CDR3 consists of 13 residues. The germline V gene has CDR1 KGHSH and CDR2 LQKENI. The junction had 0 bases not matched to a gene; V was cut back by 2 bases and J by 2 bases.

The table lists this clone with many counts. The chain uses TRBV5-4 and TRBJ2-2; the D gene is possibly TRBD2 (7 bases). CDR3 length: 16 residues. CDR1 SGHNT and CDR2 YYREEE come from the germline V gene (reference sequence). V lost 4 bases to trimming and J lost 5 bases, with 18 bases between them. CDR3 protein: CASSPGDYRGTGELFF. The DNA of the CDR3 is TGTGCCAGCAGCCCAGGGGACTACCGAGGTACCGGGGAGCTGTTTTTT.

This clone has at least ten counts. The J gene is TRBJ2-5, the V gene TRBV5-1; 7 bases map to TRBD2. The CDR3 loop spans 14 amino acids. V shed 2 bases and J 3 bases; nucleotides not matched to a gene: 4. Germline assignment: CDR1 SGHRS and CDR2 YFSETQ. CDR3 protein: CASSFSGRKETQYF. The CDR3 DNA sequence: TGCGCCAGCAGCTTTAGCGGGCGGAAAGAGACCCAGTACTTC.

This clone was detected ten times or more. This CDR3 is CASSTRKRTGGEAEAFF. The CDR3 bases are TGTGCCAGCAGCACCCGAAAGAGGACAGGGGGGGAGGCTGAAGCTTTCTTT. The chain joins TRBV11-2 to TRBJ1-1; 10 nucleotides match TRBD1. The germline V gene encodes CDR1 SGHAT and CDR2 FQNNGV. The CDR3 extends over 17 amino acids. J was trimmed by 6 bases and V by 5 bases; bases with no gene match: 15.

The table lists this clone with many counts. V usage is TRBV6-5 and J usage is TRBJ2-3; 9 bases match TRBD2. Looked up from germline, CDR1 is MNHEY and CDR2 is SVGAGI. J gave up 3 bases and V 6 bases, and 4 bases lay outside the gene matches. There are 14 residues in the CDR3. The CDR3 coding sequence is TGTGCCAGCAGCTTCAGCGGGAGGACAGATACGCAGTATTTT. Residues: CASSFSGRTDTQYF.

This clone showed up many times. The chain is built from TRBV7-3 and TRBJ2-7, with D possibly matching TRBD1 (6 bases). The CDR3 runs to 14 residues. V lost 2 bases and J lost 4, with 12 bases in between. From germline, CDR1 is SGHTA and CDR2 FQGTGA. For the CDR3, the DNA is TGTGCCAGCAGCTTAGATGGACAGCATTACGAGCAGTACTTC. Protein: CASSLDGQHYEQYF.

Ten or more counts support this clone. The CDR3 bases are TGTGCCAGCAGCGCAGACAGATTCTACGAGCAGTACTTC. Its translation: CASSADRFYEQYF. This chain links TRBV11-2 with TRBJ2-5; the D gene is possibly TRBD1 (5 bases). The J call may be in error: the DNA end matches TRBJ2-7 better. The CDR3 extends over 13 amino acids. Germline V gene data show CDR1 as SGHAT and CDR2 as FQNNGV.

This clone was seen a handful of times. This clone may be a read error of a much larger clone one base away. This rearrangement joins TRBV28 to TRBJ2-5, with 8 bases matching TRBD1. TRBJ2-7 matches the DNA end more closely, so the J call is doubtful. CDR1 is MDHEN, CDR2 SYDVKM, per germline. The CDR3 contains 17 residues. The CDR3 protein is CASSPLFPTGDKDEQYF. The CDR3 DNA sequence: TGTGCCAGCAGTCCACTATTCCCGACAGGGGATAAGGACGAGCAGTACTTC.

This clone was counted at least ten times. The chain uses TRBV11-2 and TRBJ1-2, with 8 positions matching TRBD1. The CDR3 contains 17 residues. V lost 5 bases and J lost 7; bases outside the gene matches: 18. Germline values: CDR1 SGHAT, CDR2 FQNNGV. CDR3 nucleotides: TGTGCCAGCAGCGCAATTATTACAGGGGGATCTACCGGTGGCTACACCTTC. It is translated as CASSAIITGGSTGGYTF. The entire variable domain, with the rest obtained from reference TRBV11-2 and TRBJ1-2, is as follows: EAGVAQSPRYKIIEKRQSVAFWCNPISGHATLYWYQQILGQGPKLLIQFQNNGVVDDSQLPKDRFSAERLKGVDSTLKIQPAKLEDSAVYLCASSAIITGGSTGGYTFGSGTRLTVV.

In its sample, this clone was seen many times. The chain employs TRBV27 and TRBJ2-1, with 13 positions matching TRBD2. CDR1 and CDR2 (germline): MNHEY, SMNVEV (reference sequence). Trimming cost V 0 bases and J 4 bases; bases outside gene matches: 6. There are 18 residues in the CDR3. CDR3 nucleotide sequence: TGTGCCAGCAGTTTATCAACCGGACTAGCGGGAGTTTACAATGAGCAGTTCTTC. Encoded protein: CASSLSTGLAGVYNEQFF.

This clone has at least ten counts. This chain joins TRBV27 and TRBJ2-2, with 9 bases aligning to TRBD1. The CDR3 runs to 15 residues. The ends lost 6 bases at V and 0 bases at J; junction bases unmatched: 2. The germline V gene encodes CDR1 MNHEY and CDR2 SMNVEV (reference sequence). The CDR3 spells CASRDRGSNTGELFF. The DNA of the CDR3 is TGTGCCAGCAGAGACAGGGGGTCGAACACCGGGGAGCTGTTTTTT.